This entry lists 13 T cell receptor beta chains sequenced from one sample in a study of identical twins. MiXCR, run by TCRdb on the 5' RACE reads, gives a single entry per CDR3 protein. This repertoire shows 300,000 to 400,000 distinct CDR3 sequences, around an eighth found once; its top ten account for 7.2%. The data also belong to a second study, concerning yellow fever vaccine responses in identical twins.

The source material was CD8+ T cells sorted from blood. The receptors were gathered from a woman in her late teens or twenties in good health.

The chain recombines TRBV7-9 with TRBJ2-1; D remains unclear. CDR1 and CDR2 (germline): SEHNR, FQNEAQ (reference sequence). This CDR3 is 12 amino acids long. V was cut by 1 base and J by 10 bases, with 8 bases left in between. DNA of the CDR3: TGTGCCAGCAGCTTAGTGTTTCCGGAGCAGTTCTTC. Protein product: CASSLVFPEQFF.

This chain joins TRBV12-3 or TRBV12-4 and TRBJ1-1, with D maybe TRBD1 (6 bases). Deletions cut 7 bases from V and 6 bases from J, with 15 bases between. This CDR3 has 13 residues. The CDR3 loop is CASNFQGTAEAFF. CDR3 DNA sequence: TGTGCCAGCAACTTCCAGGGGACGGCTGAAGCTTTCTTT.

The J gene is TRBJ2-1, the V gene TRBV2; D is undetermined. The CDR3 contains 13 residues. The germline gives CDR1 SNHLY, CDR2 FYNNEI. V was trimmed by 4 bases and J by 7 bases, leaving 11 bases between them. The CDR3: CASSVARTNEQFF. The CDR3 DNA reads TGTGCCAGCAGTGTGGCCCGAACAAATGAGCAGTTCTTC.

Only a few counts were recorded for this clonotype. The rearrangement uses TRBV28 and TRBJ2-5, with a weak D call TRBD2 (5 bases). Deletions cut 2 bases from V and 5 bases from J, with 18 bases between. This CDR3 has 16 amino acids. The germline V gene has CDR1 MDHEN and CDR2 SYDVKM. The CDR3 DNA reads TGTGCCAGCAGTTTAAGGGAGAGGCTGGCGGGTGAGACCCAGTACTTC. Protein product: CASSLRERLAGETQYF.

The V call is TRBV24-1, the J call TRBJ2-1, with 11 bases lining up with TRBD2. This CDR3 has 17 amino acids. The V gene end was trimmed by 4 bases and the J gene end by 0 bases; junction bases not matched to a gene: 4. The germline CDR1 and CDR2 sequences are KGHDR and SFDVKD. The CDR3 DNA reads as TGTGCCACCAGTGACCCCACTAGCGGGAGCTCCTACAATGAGCAGTTCTTC. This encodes CATSDPTSGSSYNEQFF.

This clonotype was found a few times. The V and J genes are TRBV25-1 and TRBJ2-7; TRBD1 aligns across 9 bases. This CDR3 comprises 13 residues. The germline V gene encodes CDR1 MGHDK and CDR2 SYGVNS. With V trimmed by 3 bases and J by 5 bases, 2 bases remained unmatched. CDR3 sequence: CASSEWDRDEQYF. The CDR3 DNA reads TGTGCCAGCAGTGAGTGGGACAGGGACGAGCAGTACTTC.

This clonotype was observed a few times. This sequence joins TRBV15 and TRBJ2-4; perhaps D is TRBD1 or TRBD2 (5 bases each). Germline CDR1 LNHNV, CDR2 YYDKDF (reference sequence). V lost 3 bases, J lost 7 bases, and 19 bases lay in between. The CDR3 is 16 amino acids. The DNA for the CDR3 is TGTGCCACCAGCAGCCACGCGGGCCCGGGACCTAACATTCAGTACTTC. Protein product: CATSSHAGPGPNIQYF.

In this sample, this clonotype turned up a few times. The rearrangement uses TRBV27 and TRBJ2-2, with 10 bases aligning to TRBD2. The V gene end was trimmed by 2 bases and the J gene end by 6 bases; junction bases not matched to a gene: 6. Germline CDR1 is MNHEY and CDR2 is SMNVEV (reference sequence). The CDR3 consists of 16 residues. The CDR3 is CASSLVPSGRSGELFF. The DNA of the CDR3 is TGTGCCAGCAGTTTAGTCCCTAGCGGGAGATCCGGGGAGCTGTTTTTT.

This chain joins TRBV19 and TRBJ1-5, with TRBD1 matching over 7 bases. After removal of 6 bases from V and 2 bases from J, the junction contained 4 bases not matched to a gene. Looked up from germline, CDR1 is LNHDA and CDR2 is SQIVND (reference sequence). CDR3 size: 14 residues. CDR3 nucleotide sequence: TGTGCCAGTAGATACCAGGGGGGCAATCAGCCCCAGCATTTT. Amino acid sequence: CASRYQGGNQPQHF.

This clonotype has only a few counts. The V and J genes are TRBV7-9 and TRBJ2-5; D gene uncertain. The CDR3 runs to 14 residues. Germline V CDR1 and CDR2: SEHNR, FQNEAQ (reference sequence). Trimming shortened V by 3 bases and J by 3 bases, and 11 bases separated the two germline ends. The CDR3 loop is CASSFGGVKETQYF. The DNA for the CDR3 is TGTGCCAGCAGCTTCGGCGGAGTAAAAGAGACCCAGTACTTC.

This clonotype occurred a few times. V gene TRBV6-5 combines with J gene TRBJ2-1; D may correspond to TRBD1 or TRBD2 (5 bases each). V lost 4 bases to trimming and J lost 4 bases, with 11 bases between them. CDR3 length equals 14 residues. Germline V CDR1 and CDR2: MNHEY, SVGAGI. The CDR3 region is CASSSRDGYNEQFF. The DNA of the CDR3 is TGTGCCAGCAGTTCCCGGGACGGTTACAATGAGCAGTTCTTC.

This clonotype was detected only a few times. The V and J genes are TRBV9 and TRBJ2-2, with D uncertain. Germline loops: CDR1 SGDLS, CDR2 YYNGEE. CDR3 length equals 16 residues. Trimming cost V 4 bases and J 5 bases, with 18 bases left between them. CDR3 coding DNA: TGTGCCAGCAGCTTCTCAGGCGGAGCAAGGACCGGGGAGCTGTTTTTT. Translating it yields CASSFSGGARTGELFF.

CDR3: CASSQDSGRYYEQYF. The CDR3 DNA is TGCGCCAGCAGCCAAGATTCAGGCAGATACTACGAGCAGTACTTC. V usage is TRBV4-1 and J usage is TRBJ2-7; D uncertain. CDR1 MGHRA and CDR2 YSYEKL come from the germline V gene. Trimming took 0 bases from V and 3 from J, leaving 12 bases between them. CDR3 length: 15 amino acids.